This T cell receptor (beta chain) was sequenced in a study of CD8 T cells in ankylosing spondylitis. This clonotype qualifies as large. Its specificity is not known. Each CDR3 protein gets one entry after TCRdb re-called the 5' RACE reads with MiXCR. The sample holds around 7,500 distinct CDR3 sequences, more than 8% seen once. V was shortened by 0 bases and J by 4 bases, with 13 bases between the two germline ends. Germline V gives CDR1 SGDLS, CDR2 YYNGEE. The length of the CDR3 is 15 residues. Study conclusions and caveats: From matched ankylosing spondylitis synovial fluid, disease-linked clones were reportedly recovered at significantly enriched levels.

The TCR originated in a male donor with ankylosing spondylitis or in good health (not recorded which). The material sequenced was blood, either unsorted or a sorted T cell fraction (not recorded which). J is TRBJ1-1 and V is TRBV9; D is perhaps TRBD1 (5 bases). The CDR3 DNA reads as TGTGCCAGCAGCGTAGTCGGACAACCGGGCACTGAAGCTTTCTTT. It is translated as CASSVVGQPGTEAFF.